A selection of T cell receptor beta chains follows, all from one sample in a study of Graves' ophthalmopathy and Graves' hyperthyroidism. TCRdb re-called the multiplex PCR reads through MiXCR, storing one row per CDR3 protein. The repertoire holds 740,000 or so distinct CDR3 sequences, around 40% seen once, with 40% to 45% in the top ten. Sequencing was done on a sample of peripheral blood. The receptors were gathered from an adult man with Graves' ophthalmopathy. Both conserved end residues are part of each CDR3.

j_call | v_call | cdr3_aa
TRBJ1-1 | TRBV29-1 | CSVGGGAFF
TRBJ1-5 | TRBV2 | CASSYLRGGSENQPQHF
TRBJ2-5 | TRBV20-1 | CSASNGGAAEETQYF
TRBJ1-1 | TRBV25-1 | CASSDRARNTEAFF
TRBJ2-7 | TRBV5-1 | CASCSGQSYDQYF
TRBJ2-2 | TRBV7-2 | CASSPRTSGTGAGELFF
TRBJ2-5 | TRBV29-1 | CSVESTVQETQYF
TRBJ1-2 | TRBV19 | CASSLNRVGYTF
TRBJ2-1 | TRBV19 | CASSTSLYNEQFF
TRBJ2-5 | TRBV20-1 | CSAGQPLAETQYF
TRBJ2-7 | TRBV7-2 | CASRGQGSIEQYF
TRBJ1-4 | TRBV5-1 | CASSSTPGTNEKLFF
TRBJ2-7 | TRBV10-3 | CAISGRTGNYEQYF
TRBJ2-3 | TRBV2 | CASSVLRTGGGDTQYF
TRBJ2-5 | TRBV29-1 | CSVPSGGLGQETQYF
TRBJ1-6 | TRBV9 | CASSTSGTHAPLHF
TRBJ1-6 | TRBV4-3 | CASSQGEGRERSPLHF
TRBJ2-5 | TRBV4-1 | CASSGEEGRETQYF
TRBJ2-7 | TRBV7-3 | CASSLSVGSGYEQYF
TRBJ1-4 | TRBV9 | CASSEGDRGEKLFF
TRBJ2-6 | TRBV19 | CASSIEVTGVSSGANVLTF
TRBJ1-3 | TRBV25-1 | CASSATGYSGNTIYF
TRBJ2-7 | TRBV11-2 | CASSLAFVPNEQYF
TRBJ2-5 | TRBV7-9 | CASTEKGPAGVETQYF
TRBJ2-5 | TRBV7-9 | CARYLGRRQETQYF
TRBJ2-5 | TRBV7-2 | CASSLEGGAETQYF
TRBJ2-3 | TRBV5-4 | CASSLVQNPDTQYF
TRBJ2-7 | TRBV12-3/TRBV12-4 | CASGRDRGYEQYF
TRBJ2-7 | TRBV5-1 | CASSFLARSAYEQYF
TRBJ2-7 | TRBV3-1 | CASSQEPSEQYF
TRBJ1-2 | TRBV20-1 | CSVQQTYGYTF
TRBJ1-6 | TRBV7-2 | CASSSTDRNSPLHF
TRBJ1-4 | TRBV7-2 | CASSIGTGVVGSNEKLFF
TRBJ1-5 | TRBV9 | CASSADRADQPQHF
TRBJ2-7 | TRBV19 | CASSMGTVYEQYF
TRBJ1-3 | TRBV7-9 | CASSLGTGNSGNTIYF
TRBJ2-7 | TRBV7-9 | CASSSTSGSISYEQYF